This TCR beta chain was observed in a study of T cell repertoires in cytomegalovirus infection. TCRdb passed the reads through MiXCR, listing each CDR3 protein once. The table records approximately 910,000 distinct CDR3 sequences, around 30% of them present only once. This clonotype was observed a few times. The target antigen is unknown. Sequences were derived from cultured CD8+ T cells from PBMCs, sampled from culture after CMV antigen stimulation. The receptor comes from a human donor in good health (CMV status not recorded). Some clones in this sample may be carry-over from other donors' samples.

The CDR3 region has the DNA TGTGCCAGGAGTAGCCTAGTCTCCTACGAGCAGTACGTC. Amino acids: CARSSLVSYEQYV. The chain joins TRBV19 to TRBJ2-7; D is unresolved. The germline gives CDR1 LNHDA, CDR2 SQIVND (reference sequence). The CDR3 length is 13 residues.